One and the same sample provided the 8 T cell receptor beta chains below, sequenced in a study of blood T cell repertoires in COVID-19. Only in-frame clones appear in the TCRdb table, and some are missing; sequencing was by immunoSEQ multiplex PCR. The sample consists of tens of thousands of clones, 79% of them appearing once. The sequenced sample was peripheral blood. The receptors were gathered from a man between 60 and 70 years old with active or convalescent COVID-19.

The chain employs TRBV4-2 and TRBJ1-1; D gene unclear. The germline CDR1 and CDR2 sequences are LGHNA and YNFKEQ. The length of the CDR3 is 13 residues. Trimming cost V 1 base and J 4 bases, with 7 bases left between them. For the CDR3, the DNA is TGTGCCAGCAGCCAAGGAGGGCTCACTGAAGCTTTCTTT. This gives the protein CASSQGGLTEAFF.

The V and J genes are TRBV5-6 and TRBJ2-5; TRBD2 aligns across 12 bases. The CDR3 sequence is 16 residues long. Per the germline V gene, CDR1 is SGHDT and CDR2 is YYEEEE. V trimming: 0 bases; J trimming: 2 bases; junction bases outside the gene matches: 2. Written as DNA, the CDR3 is TGTGCCAGCAGCTTGGCCCTAGCGGGGGGGCAAGAGACCCAGTACTTC. Its translation: CASSLALAGGQETQYF. The entire variable domain, with the rest obtained from reference TRBV5-6 and TRBJ2-5, is as follows: DAGVTQSPTHLIKTRGQQVTLRCSPKSGHDTVSWYQQALGQGPQFIFQYYEEEERQRGNFPDRFSGHQFPNYSSELNVNALLLGDSALYLCASSLALAGGQETQYFGPGTRLLVL.

This sequence joins TRBV4-1 and TRBJ1-4; D remains ambiguous. The germline gives CDR1 MGHRA, CDR2 YSYEKL. The CDR3 consists of 15 residues. Trimming cost V 7 bases and J 6 bases, with 18 bases left between them. CDR3 nucleotides: TGCGCCAGCAACCTTGAACAGCGGACTCATGAAAAACTGTTTTTT. Residues: CASNLEQRTHEKLFF.

The chain employs TRBV11-3 and TRBJ2-2; D might be TRBD1 (5 bases). V shed 3 bases and J shed 0 bases, with 5 bases lying between them. Germline V gives CDR1 SGHNT, CDR2 YENEEA. This CDR3 has 14 residues. The CDR3 bases are TGTGCCAGCAGCTTGGACACGAACACCGGGGAGCTGTTTTTT. It encodes CASSLDTNTGELFF.

This chain joins TRBV6-2 or TRBV6-3 and TRBJ1-1, with a tentative D call TRBD1 (6 bases). CDR1 is MNHEY, CDR2 SVGEGT, per germline. The CDR3 length is 15 residues. V was shortened by 2 bases and J by 4 bases, with 14 bases between the two germline ends. The CDR3 here is CASSYDRKGGTEAFF. CDR3 in DNA: TGTGCCAGCAGTTACGACCGCAAAGGGGGCACTGAAGCTTTCTTT.

The gene calls are TRBV9 and TRBJ2-7; 10 nucleotides line up with TRBD1. The CDR3 has 15 amino acids. V lost 0 bases to trimming and J lost 2 bases; unmatched junction nucleotides: 2. CDR1 and CDR2 from the germline V gene are SGDLS and YYNGEE. The CDR3 DNA is TGTGCCAGCAGCGTAGAGGGGACAGGGGCCTACGAGCAGTACTTC. It codes for CASSVEGTGAYEQYF.

The V gene is TRBV19, the J gene TRBJ1-6; a weak D match, TRBD1 (5 bases). The CDR3 extends over 13 amino acids. V shed 7 bases and J shed 9 bases, with 13 bases lying between them. CDR1 LNHDA and CDR2 SQIVND come from the germline V gene (reference sequence). CDR3: CASIGREGSPLHF. The CDR3 coding sequence is TGTGCCAGTATTGGCAGGGAAGGTTCACCCCTCCACTTT.

The chain uses TRBV14 and TRBJ1-2; 7 bases fit TRBD1. From germline, CDR1 is SGHDN and CDR2 FVKESK. The CDR3 is 12 amino acids. The V gene end was trimmed by 8 bases and the J gene end by 9 bases; junction bases not matched to a gene: 9. The DNA of the CDR3 is TGTGCCAGCTCGCCAGACAGGGCGCGCTACACCTTC. Its translation: CASSPDRARYTF.